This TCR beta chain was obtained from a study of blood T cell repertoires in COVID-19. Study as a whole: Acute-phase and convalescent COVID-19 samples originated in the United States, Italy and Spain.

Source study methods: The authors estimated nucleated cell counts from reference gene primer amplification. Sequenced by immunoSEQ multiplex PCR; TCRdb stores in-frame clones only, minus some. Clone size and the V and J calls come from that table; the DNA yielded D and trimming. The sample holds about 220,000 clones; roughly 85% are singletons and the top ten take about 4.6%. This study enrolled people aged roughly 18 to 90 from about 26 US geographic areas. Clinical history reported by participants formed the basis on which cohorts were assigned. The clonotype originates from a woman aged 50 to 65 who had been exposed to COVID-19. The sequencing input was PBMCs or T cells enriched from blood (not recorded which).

Written as DNA, the CDR3 is TGTGCCAGCAGGGGCGGGGGGGCCATAATTACGCAGTATTTT. Protein sequence: CASRGGGAIITQYF. The chain combines TRBV6-5 with TRBJ2-3, with 9 bases identical to TRBD2. CDR3 length: 14 residues. Germline lookup yields CDR1 MNHEY and CDR2 SVGAGI. Trimming at V came to 6 bases and at J to 8 bases, leaving 9 bases not matched to a gene.